The TCR beta chain described here comes from a study of cytomegalovirus exposure and HLA in healthy donors. Sequenced by immunoSEQ multiplex PCR; TCRdb stores in-frame clones only, minus some. This sample yields about 38,000 clones, of which approximately 95% are seen a single time; over 3% belongs to the top ten. What was sequenced was PBMCs. The sequence came from a man aged 18 to 29 in good health and CMV-seronegative.

CDR3: CASRRGQMAYEQYF. The DNA of the CDR3 is TGTGCCAGCAGGAGAGGACAGATGGCCTACGAGCAGTACTTC. The V and J genes are TRBV6-5 and TRBJ2-7; D is perhaps TRBD1 (6 bases). Trimming took 6 bases from V and 2 from J, leaving 14 bases between them. Germline assignment: CDR1 MNHEY and CDR2 SVGAGI. This CDR3 contains 14 residues.